The 18 T cell receptor beta chains below come from one sample, sequenced in a study of cytomegalovirus exposure and HLA in healthy donors. This PCR relied on a set of 60 Vbeta primers and 13 Jbeta primers. Here immunoSEQ multiplex PCR was the method, and the copy in TCRdb shows in-frame clones only, minus some. Of approximately 170,000 clones in the sample, roughly 80% are singletons; the top ten hold 2.4%. Material: PBMCs. The receptors were gathered from a male donor in good health and CMV-seronegative.

The chain employs TRBV28 and TRBJ2-7; the D gene is possibly TRBD2 (6 bases). V lost 6 bases and J lost 0, with 9 bases in between. CDR1 is MDHEN, CDR2 SYDVKM, per germline. The CDR3 is made up of 13 amino acids. In DNA form, the CDR3 reads TGTGCCAGCAGACCGGGACTCTCCTACGAGCAGTACTTC. This encodes CASRPGLSYEQYF.

The V gene is TRBV9, the J gene TRBJ2-6, with D perhaps TRBD2 (5 bases). Germline lookup yields CDR1 SGDLS and CDR2 YYNGEE. CDR3 size: 19 residues. V lost 0 bases and J lost 0, with 16 bases in between. The CDR3 loop reads CASSVGELGLGSGANVLTF. DNA of the CDR3: TGTGCCAGCAGCGTAGGGGAGTTGGGATTGGGCTCTGGGGCCAACGTCCTGACTTTC.

This clone has a single count. V is TRBV4-2 and J is TRBJ2-3; 9 bases align to TRBD2. V was pared by 0 bases and J by 0 bases, with 7 bases of the junction left unmatched. From germline, CDR1 is LGHNA and CDR2 YNFKEQ. The length of the CDR3 is 18 residues. The CDR3 reads CASSQEFLSGGSTDTQYF. CDR3 sequence (DNA): TGTGCCAGCAGCCAAGAGTTCCTTAGCGGGGGAAGCACAGATACGCAGTATTTT.

The rearrangement links TRBV29-1 to TRBJ2-5; possibly TRBD2 for D (6 bases). CDR1 and CDR2 (germline): SQVTM, ANQGSEA. The CDR3 is 13 residues long. V shed 0 bases and J shed 3 bases, with 8 bases lying between them. CDR3 in DNA: TGCAGCGTTGAAGAGGGGGGAGAAGAGACCCAGTACTTC. It translates to CSVEEGGEETQYF. Full variable domain (rest looked up from reference TRBV29-1 and TRBJ2-5): SAVISQKPSRDICQRGTSLTIQCQVDSQVTMMFWYRQQPGQSLTLIATANQGSEATYESGFVIDKFPISRPNLTFSTLTVSNMSPEDSSIYLCSVEEGGEETQYFGPGTRLLVL.

The chain recombines TRBV7-4 with TRBJ2-2; 7 bases agree with TRBD1. Germline CDR1 and CDR2: SGHVT and SQSDAQ. The CDR3 length is 17 residues. The V segment lost 4 bases and the J segment 1 base; nucleotides outside the gene matches: 9. The CDR3 protein is CASSSVLGQRNTGELFF. The CDR3 coding sequence is TGTGCCAGCAGCTCCGTCCTGGGACAGAGGAACACCGGGGAGCTGTTTTTT. The full variable domain, rest sourced from reference TRBV7-4 and TRBJ2-2, is GAGVSQSPRYKVAKRGRDVALRCDSISGHVTLYWYRQTLGQGSEVLTYSQSDAQRDKSGRPSGRFSAERPERSVSTLKIQRTEQGDSAVYLCASSSVLGQRNTGELFFGEGSRLTVL.

The gene calls are TRBV9 and TRBJ2-1, with D uncertain. Germline V CDR1 and CDR2: SGDLS, YYNGEE. This CDR3 region has 17 residues. Deletions cut 0 bases from V and 6 bases from J, with 19 bases between. The CDR3 is CASSVVRSPMGFNEQFF. The CDR3 coding sequence is TGTGCCAGCAGCGTAGTTCGCTCACCTATGGGCTTCAATGAGCAGTTCTTC.

This rearrangement joins TRBV10-3 to TRBJ2-3; D gene uncertain. Germline V lookup: CDR1 ENHRY, CDR2 SYGVKD. V was trimmed by 6 bases and J by 4 bases, leaving 5 bases between them. This CDR3 has 11 amino acids. The CDR3 DNA reads TGTGCCATCAGCAGTTCAGATACGCAGTATTTT. Translating gives CAISSSDTQYF.

Only a few counts were recorded for this clone. The chain couples TRBV5-1 to TRBJ1-2; D possibly corresponds to TRBD1 (6 bases). Germline CDR1 reads SGHRS; CDR2 reads YFSETQ. This CDR3 spans 12 amino acids. With 5 bases removed from V and 10 bases from J, the gap between germline ends came to 15 bases. CDR3 DNA sequence: TGCGCCAGCAGAGGGGGGGCACCTGCCTACACCTTC. It yields the protein CASRGGAPAYTF.

This clone was seen a handful of times. V is TRBV7-9 and J is TRBJ2-7; 14 positions match TRBD2. The V gene's germline CDR1 is SEHNR and CDR2 FQNEAQ (reference sequence). Trimming cost V 5 bases and J 2 bases; bases outside gene matches: 5. The CDR3 runs 16 residues. CDR3 DNA sequence: TGTGCCAGCAGCCCGGGGACTAGCGGGGGAACCTACGAGCAGTACTTC. Translated, it gives CASSPGTSGGTYEQYF. Based on the CDR3 plus reference TRBV7-9 and TRBJ2-7, the full variable domain is DTGVSQNPRHKITKRGQNVTFRCDPISEHNRLYWYRQTLGQGPEFLTYFQNEAQLEKSRLLSDRFSAERPKGSFSTLEIQRTEQGDSAMYLCASSPGTSGGTYEQYFGPGTRLTVT.

The rearrangement links TRBV29-1 to TRBJ1-2; D unresolved. V was clipped by 2 bases and J by 0 bases, with 13 bases between them. The CDR3 is 15 amino acids. Germline CDR1 reads SQVTM; CDR2 reads ANQGSEA. CDR3 DNA: TGCAGCGTTGAATTTGGTCACAGTTCTAACTATGGCTACACCTTC. It yields the protein CSVEFGHSSNYGYTF. The whole variable domain, filled in from reference TRBV29-1 and TRBJ1-2, reads SAVISQKPSRDICQRGTSLTIQCQVDSQVTMMFWYRQQPGQSLTLIATANQGSEATYESGFVIDKFPISRPNLTFSTLTVSNMSPEDSSIYLCSVEFGHSSNYGYTFGSGTRLTVV.

V gene TRBV6-1 combines with J gene TRBJ2-3; 11 positions match TRBD2. The length of the CDR3 is 19 residues. The germline V gene encodes CDR1 MNHNS and CDR2 SASEGT. With 2 bases clipped from V and 0 bases from J, the junction kept 10 bases outside the gene matches. The CDR3 region has the DNA TGTGCCAGCAGTGAAAGGCTAGCGGGGGGAGTTTTAAGCACAGATACGCAGTATTTT. This codes for CASSERLAGGVLSTDTQYF.

The chain is built from TRBV11-2 and TRBJ2-5; D unclear. Judging by the DNA end, TRBJ2-7 fits better; the J call may be wrong. This CDR3 has 13 residues. Per the germline V gene, CDR1 is SGHAT and CDR2 is FQNNGV. The CDR3 nucleotides read TGTGCCAGCAGTAGGGCAGCTGACTACGAGCAGTACTTC. Translated, it gives CASSRAADYEQYF.

The chain combines TRBV6-5 with TRBJ1-5; 7 nucleotides match TRBD1. V shed 2 bases and J 5 bases; nucleotides not matched to a gene: 6. Germline-derived CDR1 and CDR2 are MNHEY and SVGAGI. This CDR3 is built from 15 residues. CDR3 protein: CASSYRQGEDQPQHF. CDR3 nucleotide sequence: TGTGCCAGCAGTTACAGGCAGGGGGAGGATCAGCCCCAGCATTTT.

The chain employs TRBV5-4 and TRBJ2-3; D is undetermined. V lost 0 bases to trimming and J lost 0 bases, with 14 bases between them. This CDR3 contains 17 residues. From germline, CDR1 is SGHNT and CDR2 YYREEE (reference sequence). The chain's CDR3 is CASSLDPQAFSTDTQYF. The CDR3 nucleotides read TGTGCCAGCAGCTTGGACCCCCAGGCTTTTAGCACAGATACGCAGTATTTT.

This clone occurred a few times. The rearrangement joins TRBV6-1 to TRBJ1-5, with TRBD1 as a possible D gene (6 bases). Germline V lookup: CDR1 MNHNS, CDR2 SASEGT. The CDR3 spans 16 residues. Trimming removed 0 bases at V and 7 bases at J, with 16 bases between. The CDR3: CASSEATVAGVQPQHF. As DNA, the CDR3 is TGTGCCAGCAGTGAAGCGACGGTAGCAGGGGTGCAGCCCCAGCATTTT.

The V and J genes are TRBV19 and TRBJ1-6; 10 bases align to TRBD1. V shed 6 bases, J shed 9 bases, and the junction held 8 bases outside the gene matches. The CDR3 loop spans 15 amino acids. Per germline, CDR1 LNHDA and CDR2 SQIVND (reference sequence). CDR3 loop: CASRADRGLGSPLHF. The CDR3 nucleotides read TGTGCCAGTAGAGCTGACAGGGGGCTCGGTTCACCCCTCCACTTT.

The chain recombines TRBV9 with TRBJ1-2; D is unresolved. Trimming pared 3 bases from V and 8 bases from J, leaving 14 bases between. The CDR3 is made up of 13 amino acids. Per the germline V gene, CDR1 is SGDLS and CDR2 is YYNGEE. CDR3 DNA: TGTGCCAGCAGCGCCGGGTCTCACCGCGGCTACACCTTC. It is translated as CASSAGSHRGYTF.

The chain combines TRBV6-1 with TRBJ2-3; D is perhaps TRBD2 (5 bases). CDR1 and CDR2 (germline): MNHNS, SASEGT. The CDR3 contains 15 residues. The ends were cut back, 9 bases at V and 0 bases at J, with 16 bases in the middle. CDR3 coding DNA: TGTGCCAGTCGGGGAGTTTACCCTAGCACAGATACGCAGTATTTT. Protein: CASRGVYPSTDTQYF.